This is a list of T cell receptor beta chains from one sample in a study of T cell responses to AZD1222 COVID-19 vaccine. Assay used: immunoSEQ multiplex PCR; TCRdb lists only in-frame clones, some missing. This sample has some 150,000 clones, with over 75% found just once. This specimen consisted of peripheral blood, obtained 28 days after the second AZD1222 dose. These receptor sequences come from an adult who received the AZD1222 COVID-19 vaccine. The CDR3 runs from the conserved cysteine through the conserved F or W. D genes are given only for firm matches. Only some rows state a clone size, as once, few, many or a class for expanded clones.

v_gene	j_gene	abundance	d_gene	CDR3aa	CDR3nt
TRBV18	TRBJ2-6	few	NA	CASSPGRSGANVLTF	TGTGCCAGCTCACCAGGGCGCTCTGGGGCCAACGTCCTGACTTTC
TRBV12-3/TRBV12-4	TRBJ1-2	NA	NA	CASSLENGYTF	TGTGCCAGCAGTTTGGAAAATGGCTACACCTTC
TRBV18	TRBJ1-4	NA	TRBD1	CASSPGTGGSPEGGEKLFF	TGTGCCAGCTCCCCCGGGACAGGGGGCTCCCCCGAGGGGGGTGAAAAACTGTTTTTT
TRBV5-6	TRBJ1-4	NA	NA	CASRGGGELFF	TGTGCCAGTAGAGGCGGTGGTGAACTGTTTTTT
TRBV12-5	TRBJ1-2	NA	NA	CASGLVMSSGANYGYTF	TGTGCTAGTGGTTTGGTAATGTCTTCCGGGGCTAACTATGGCTACACCTTC
TRBV19	TRBJ1-2	NA	TRBD1	CASSTPGGAPGSGYTF	TGTGCCAGTAGTACCCCAGGGGGGGCCCCCGGGAGTGGCTACACCTTC
TRBV10-3	TRBJ2-3	NA	TRBD2	CAIRKGSGGDTDTQYF	TGTGCCATCAGAAAAGGGAGCGGGGGAGACACAGATACGCAGTATTTT
TRBV6-6	TRBJ2-7	NA	TRBD1	CASSPRQGGYEQYF	TGTGCCAGCAGTCCCCGACAGGGTGGGTACGAGCAGTACTTC
TRBV5-1	TRBJ2-1	few	TRBD1	CASSYLRTGQSSYNEQFF	TGCGCCAGCAGCTATCTGAGGACAGGCCAAAGCTCCTACAATGAGCAGTTCTTC
TRBV7-2	TRBJ2-3	NA	NA	CASSLLTTDTQYF	TGTGCCAGCAGCTTACTGACTACAGATACGCAGTATTTT
TRBV11-3	TRBJ2-1	NA	NA	CASSQTSNEQFF	TGTGCCAGCAGCCAGACTAGCAATGAGCAGTTCTTC
TRBV25-1	TRBJ1-6	NA	TRBD1	CASSGTGNSPLHF	TGTGCCAGCTCGGGGACAGGGAATTCACCCCTCCACTTT
TRBV4-1	TRBJ1-2	NA	TRBD1	CASSQHRGRGYGYTF	TGCGCCAGCAGCCAGCACAGGGGGCGCGGCTATGGCTACACCTTC
TRBV2	TRBJ1-6	once	NA	CASRAQLSYNSPLHF	TGTGCCAGCAGGGCCCAGTTATCCTATAATTCACCCCTCCACTTT
TRBV27	TRBJ2-1	NA	NA	CASNPRRGYNEQFF	TGTGCCAGCAACCCCCGACGGGGGTACAATGAGCAGTTCTTC
TRBV7-2	TRBJ2-5	NA	TRBD2	CASSPRLAGAKETQYF	TGTGCCAGCAGCCCTAGACTAGCGGGGGCCAAAGAGACCCAGTACTTC
TRBV11-2	TRBJ1-5	NA	NA	CASSLGDGVGNQPQHF	TGTGCCAGCAGCTTAGGGGACGGGGTGGGCAATCAGCCCCAGCATTTT
TRBV19	TRBJ2-7	once	NA	CASTEEWDIYYEQYF	TGTGCCAGTACCGAGGAGTGGGACATTTACTACGAGCAGTACTTC
TRBV5-8	TRBJ1-2	NA	TRBD1	CASSLWEYQGAYYGYTF	TGTGCCAGCAGCTTGTGGGAATACCAGGGGGCCTACTATGGCTACACCTTC
TRBV6-5	TRBJ1-3	NA	NA	CASRPQRAVYTIYF	TGTGCCAGCAGACCCCAAAGGGCGGTATACACCATATATTTT
TRBV7-9	TRBJ1-1	NA	NA	CASSSHTTGTHNTEAFF	TGTGCCAGCAGCTCGCATACGACCGGGACACATAACACTGAAGCTTTCTTT
TRBV12-3/TRBV12-4	TRBJ1-1	NA	NA	CASSFGTEAFF	TGTGCCAGCAGTTTTGGGACTGAAGCTTTCTTT
TRBV19	TRBJ1-2	once	NA	CASSIADNYGYTF	TGTGCCAGTAGTATAGCAGACAACTATGGCTACACCTTC
TRBV4-1	TRBJ1-2	NA	NA	CASSQDMGAGLGGYTF	TGCGCCAGCAGCCAAGATATGGGAGCCGGGCTGGGTGGCTACACCTTC
TRBV6-1	TRBJ1-5	many	NA	CASSGKSGTSNQPQHF	TGTGCCAGCAGTGGAAAATCAGGTACCAGCAATCAGCCCCAGCATTTT
TRBV11-3	TRBJ2-2	NA	TRBD1	CASSLQGTGELFF	TGTGCCAGCAGCCTACAGGGGACCGGGGAGCTGTTTTTT
TRBV3-1/TRBV3-2	TRBJ2-3	NA	NA	CASSHCIEEVECDTQYF	TGTGCCAGCAGCCATTGCATCGAGGAGGTGGAGTGCGATACGCAGTATTTT
TRBV6-5	TRBJ1-1	once	NA	CASSYGWRDTEAFF	TGTGCCAGCAGTTACGGATGGAGGGACACTGAAGCTTTCTTT
TRBV7-2	TRBJ1-3	NA	NA	CASSLNRGPVNTIYF	TGTGCCAGCAGCCTTAATCGGGGGCCAGTAAACACCATATATTTT
TRBV6-6	TRBJ1-2	NA	TRBD1	CASSSPDRGFGYTF	TGTGCCAGCAGTTCCCCGGACAGGGGCTTCGGCTACACCTTC
TRBV27	TRBJ1-1	NA	NA	CASTPLGTLNTEAFF	TGTGCCAGCACCCCGCTAGGGACCCTGAACACTGAAGCTTTCTTT
TRBV6-5	TRBJ1-2	NA	TRBD1	CASTTGGGYTF	TGTGCCAGCACCACAGGGGGCGGCTACACCTTC
TRBV7-9	TRBJ2-7	NA	NA	CASSDRDFYEQYF	TGTGCCAGCAGCGACCGGGACTTCTACGAGCAGTACTTC